This TCR beta chain was captured in a study of T cell responses to AZD1222 COVID-19 vaccine. The V gene's germline CDR1 is MNHEY and CDR2 SVGAGI. This CDR3 has 14 residues. V lost 5 bases, J lost 2 bases, and 5 bases stayed unmatched. The protocol was immunoSEQ multiplex PCR, while the TCRdb copy is restricted to in-frame clones and leaves out a portion. The sample includes about 150,000 clones, about nine tenths of them seen just once. The source of this sequence is an adult in good health. The chain carries TRBV6-5 and TRBJ2-7; 8 bases are a match to TRBD1. The source material was peripheral blood, sampled on day 0 of MenACWY control vaccination. In DNA form, the CDR3 reads TGTGCCAGCAGTACGCGACAGGGGCCCTACGAGCAGTACTTC. Protein product: CASSTRQGPYEQYF.